The rows below give T cell receptor beta chains drawn from one sample of a study of vaccination effects on CD4 cells after COVID-19. Assay: immunoSEQ multiplex PCR; the TCRdb copy retains only in-frame clones and omits some. The data contain more than 40,000 clones, around three quarters of them seen just once; the ten biggest clones take up roughly 10%. Which antigens these TCRs recognize remains unknown. This material consisted of CD4+ T cells from PBMCs cultured with SARS-CoV-2 spike peptides, taken before COVID-19 vaccination. These receptors were obtained from a human donor who received a COVID-19 vaccine. Both conserved end residues are part of each CDR3. A D gene is named only where the DNA matches it firmly. The size field is filled for only some rows; it gives once, few, many or a size class.

v_call,j_call,clone_size,d_call,cdr3_aa,cdr3_nt
TRBV14,TRBJ2-1,.,TRBD1,CASSQTRGQGASSYNEQFF,TGTGCCAGCAGCCAAACGCGCGGGCAGGGGGCTTCCTCCTACAATGAGCAGTTCTTC
TRBV20-1,TRBJ1-2,.,.,CSASPGAYGYTF,TGCAGTGCTAGTCCGGGGGCCTATGGCTACACCTTC
TRBV4-1,TRBJ1-2,.,.,CASSQETFYGYTF,TGCGCCAGCAGCCAAGAGACTTTCTATGGCTACACCTTC
TRBV9,TRBJ2-3,.,.,CASSVAGRRTDTQYF,TGTGCCAGCAGCGTAGCGGGGAGGCGCACAGATACGCAGTATTTT
TRBV6-5,TRBJ1-1,.,.,CASTRATGDTEAFF,TGTGCCAGCACCCGAGCTACGGGGGACACTGAAGCTTTCTTT
TRBV7-2,TRBJ2-2,few,TRBD1,CASSVEQGTTGELFF,TGTGCCAGCAGCGTAGAACAGGGGACCACCGGGGAGCTGTTTTTT
TRBV2,TRBJ2-2,.,.,CASSGLPQGTGELFF,TGTGCCAGCAGTGGATTGCCTCAGGGGACCGGGGAGCTGTTTTTT
TRBV5-1,TRBJ1-6,few,.,CASSLDHNSPLHF,TGCGCCAGCAGCTTGGACCATAATTCACCCCTCCACTTT
TRBV24-1,TRBJ1-3,.,TRBD1,CATSDFLTDRVDGGNTIYF,TGTGCCACCAGTGATTTTCTAACTGACAGGGTAGATGGAGGAAACACCATATATTTT
TRBV3-1/TRBV3-2,TRBJ1-1,.,.,CASSPAVVVATEAFF,TGTGCCAGCAGCCCCGCAGTGGTGGTTGCGACTGAAGCTTTCTTT
TRBV28,TRBJ1-1,.,.,CASSTPIVGKDTEAFF,TGTGCCAGCAGTACCCCAATTGTAGGGAAGGATACTGAAGCTTTCTTT
TRBV27,TRBJ1-5,.,.,CASSLIKSGDQPQHF,TGTGCCAGCAGCTTGATAAAAAGTGGGGATCAGCCCCAGCATTTT
TRBV6-5,TRBJ1-3,.,TRBD1,CASSAGTASGNTIYF,TGTGCCAGCAGCGCCGGGACAGCTTCTGGAAACACCATATATTTT
TRBV4-2,TRBJ2-2,few,.,CASSQVESSRNGELFF,TGTGCCAGCAGCCAAGTGGAATCGAGCCGTAACGGGGAGCTGTTTTTT
TRBV7-2,TRBJ2-3,few,TRBD2,CASSSPLTSGVSTDTQYF,TGTGCCAGCAGCTCGCCCCTTACTAGCGGGGTTAGCACAGATACGCAGTATTTT
TRBV19,TRBJ2-5,.,.,CASSINRERGWRETQYF,TGTGCCAGTAGTATAAATAGGGAGAGGGGCTGGAGAGAGACCCAGTACTTC
TRBV18,TRBJ2-1,.,TRBD2,CASSPPGLAEGNEQFF,TGTGCCAGCTCACCACCGGGGCTAGCGGAGGGAAATGAGCAGTTCTTC
TRBV7-3,TRBJ1-2,once,.,CASGGPNYGYTF,TGTGCCAGCGGCGGGCCTAACTATGGCTACACCTTC
TRBV7-2,TRBJ1-4,few,.,CASSRSNEKLFF,TGTGCCAGCAGCAGGTCCAATGAAAAACTGTTTTTT
TRBV10-2,TRBJ2-5,.,TRBD2,CASSEQSGAGETQYF,TGCGCCAGCAGTGAGCAGAGCGGGGCCGGGGAGACCCAGTACTTC
TRBV2,TRBJ1-1,few,.,CASAKGGTTEAFF,TGTGCCAGCGCAAAAGGGGGAACCACTGAAGCTTTCTTT
TRBV5-8,TRBJ1-2,.,.,CASSPRGKGDYGYTF,TGTGCCAGCAGTCCCCGCGGAAAGGGGGACTATGGCTACACCTTC
TRBV7-9,TRBJ2-3,.,.,CASSLRRLSTDTQYF,TGTGCCAGCAGCTTACGTAGGTTGTCCACAGATACGCAGTATTTT
TRBV6-5,TRBJ2-1,.,.,CASSLSAVSYNEQFF,TGTGCCAGCAGTCTTAGCGCCGTCTCCTACAATGAGCAGTTCTTC
TRBV4-1,TRBJ2-5,.,.,CASSSLTSPGGRGETQYF,TGCGCCAGCAGCTCCCTTACCTCGCCCGGGGGCAGGGGGGAGACCCAGTACTTC
TRBV6-5,TRBJ1-5,.,.,CASSRGNQPQHF,TGTGCCAGCAGCCGGGGGAATCAGCCCCAGCATTTT
TRBV30,TRBJ1-2,.,.,CAWTHPDYGYTF,TGTGCCTGGACCCACCCCGACTATGGCTACACCTTC
TRBV11-2,TRBJ2-5,.,.,CASSARGQETQYF,TGTGCCAGCAGCGCTAGGGGGCAAGAGACCCAGTACTTC
TRBV29-1,TRBJ1-2,.,.,CSVERENRDHGYTF,TGCAGCGTTGAAAGGGAGAACAGGGACCATGGCTACACCTTC
TRBV7-3,TRBJ2-6,.,.,CASSFGQGNSGANVLTF,TGTGCCAGCAGCTTTGGCCAGGGGAACTCTGGGGCCAACGTCCTGACTTTC
TRBV18,TRBJ2-2,few,.,CASSPAGTNTGELFF,TGTGCCAGCTCACCAGCAGGGACGAACACCGGGGAGCTGTTTTTT
TRBV5-1,TRBJ1-4,.,.,CASSLAEGGNEKLFF,TGCGCCAGCAGCTTGGCCGAGGGAGGTAATGAAAAACTGTTTTTT
TRBV27,TRBJ2-3,.,.,CASTPSTRRMAQYF,TGTGCCAGCACCCCCTCGACACGACGGATGGCGCAGTATTTT
TRBV30,TRBJ1-1,.,.,CAWSRGTNTEAFF,TGTGCCTGGAGCCGGGGGACAAACACTGAAGCTTTCTTT
TRBV7-8,TRBJ1-5,.,.,CASSSQRDGSNQPQHF,TGTGCCAGCAGCTCTCAAAGGGACGGTAGCAATCAGCCCCAGCATTTT
TRBV19,TRBJ1-1,few,.,CASSFLGPRLAEAFF,TGTGCCAGTAGTTTCCTGGGACCACGGTTGGCTGAAGCTTTCTTT
TRBV18,TRBJ2-3,.,.,CASSPPAATDTQYF,TGTGCCAGCTCACCACCGGCCGCGACAGATACGCAGTATTTT
TRBV28,TRBJ1-2,.,.,CATKLPVGPNYGYTF,TGTGCCACCAAGCTTCCAGTTGGGCCCAATTATGGCTACACCTTC
TRBV27,TRBJ2-2,few,.,CASSPRGPKNTGELFF,TGTGCCAGCAGTCCGCGAGGGCCAAAGAACACCGGGGAGCTGTTTTTT
TRBV7-9,TRBJ2-5,.,TRBD1,CASSPGTGQETQYF,TGTGCCAGCAGCCCAGGGACAGGGCAAGAGACCCAGTACTTC
TRBV30,TRBJ1-3,.,.,CAWSDYPGRGNTIYF,TGTGCCTGGAGTGATTATCCGGGCCGCGGAAACACCATATATTTT
TRBV12-3/TRBV12-4,TRBJ1-4,.,TRBD1,CASSDRGVEKLFF,TGTGCCAGCAGTGACAGGGGTGTTGAAAAACTGTTTTTT
TRBV19,TRBJ1-4,.,.,CASSAWLNNKGKLFF,TGTGCCAGTAGTGCATGGTTAAACAATAAGGGAAAACTGTTTTTT
TRBV25-1,TRBJ2-1,.,.,CASSERGIYNEQFF,TGTGCCAGCAGTGAAAGAGGGATTTACAATGAGCAGTTCTTC
TRBV6-5,TRBJ1-4,.,TRBD1,CASSWRTGFNEKLFF,TGTGCCAGCAGTTGGCGGACAGGGTTCAATGAAAAACTGTTTTTT
TRBV6-5,TRBJ1-2,.,.,CASSTGFRDYGYTF,TGTGCCAGCAGCACAGGGTTTAGGGACTATGGCTACACCTTC
TRBV6-5,TRBJ2-5,.,.,CASKAFETQYF,TGTGCCAGTAAAGCTTTCGAGACCCAGTACTTC
TRBV19,TRBJ1-6,.,.,CASSHIAYNSPLHF,TGTGCCAGTAGTCACATCGCCTATAATTCACCCCTCCACTTT
TRBV10-1,TRBJ2-3,.,TRBD1,CASRRQGSDTQYF,TGCGCCAGCAGAAGACAGGGTTCAGATACGCAGTATTTT
TRBV2,TRBJ1-1,.,TRBD1,CASSEGTGGRKAFF,TGTGCCAGCAGTGAAGGGACAGGGGGGAGAAAAGCTTTCTTT
TRBV28,TRBJ2-2,.,.,CASSRFRGNTGELFF,TGTGCCAGCAGTCGATTCAGGGGGAACACCGGGGAGCTGTTTTTT
TRBV9,TRBJ2-6,.,TRBD1,CASRDGGQGSGANVLTF,TGTGCCAGCAGGGACGGGGGACAGGGGTCTGGGGCCAACGTCCTGACTTTC